This passage covers 22 T cell receptor beta chains from one sample sequenced in a study of early T cells in non-severe SARS-CoV-2 infection. One entry per CDR3 protein results from TCRdb running MiXCR on the 5' RACE reads. The table includes around 98,000 distinct CDR3 sequences, approximately 11% detected once. The sample was whole blood. Receptor source: an adult who was a healthcare worker with PCR-confirmed SARS-CoV-2 infection or an uninfected control (not recorded which).

This clonotype was detected many times. The V gene is TRBV10-2, the J gene TRBJ2-5, with a tentative D call TRBD2 (6 bases). Per the germline V gene, CDR1 is WSHSY and CDR2 is SAAADI. V was clipped by 4 bases and J by 4 bases, with 16 bases between them. The CDR3 contains 15 residues. The CDR3 sequence: CASSVPGLGGETQYF. The CDR3, as DNA: TGCGCCAGCAGTGTGCCGGGACTGGGGGGAGAGACCCAGTACTTC.

This clonotype appeared many times. The chain carries TRBV5-4 and TRBJ2-2, with 8 positions matching TRBD2. The V gene end was trimmed by 4 bases and the J gene end by 5 bases; junction bases not matched to a gene: 10. Germline V gene data show CDR1 as SGHNT and CDR2 as YYREEE (reference sequence). This CDR3 is built from 16 residues. This CDR3 is CASSRTSGDVTGELFF. CDR3 nucleotides: TGTGCCAGCAGCCGAACTAGCGGCGACGTTACCGGGGAGCTGTTTTTT. Using reference TRBV5-4 and TRBJ2-2 for the parts outside the CDR3, the full variable domain is ETGVTQSPTHLIKTRGQQVTLRCSSQSGHNTVSWYQQALGQGPQFIFQYYREEENGRGNFPPRFSGLQFPNYSSELNVNALELDDSALYLCASSRTSGDVTGELFFGEGSRLTVL.

The rearrangement uses TRBV5-1 and TRBJ2-3, with 13 bases identical to TRBD2. V shed 4 bases and J 4 bases; nucleotides not matched to a gene: 9. CDR1 SGHRS and CDR2 YFSETQ come from the germline V gene. This CDR3 is built from 17 residues. This CDR3 is CASSDRTSGSGADTQYF. The CDR3 coding sequence is TGCGCCAGCAGCGACCGGACTAGCGGGAGTGGTGCAGATACGCAGTATTTT.

The chain combines TRBV10-1 with TRBJ2-7, with D uncertain. CDR1 WNHNN and CDR2 SYGVQD come from the germline V gene (reference sequence). Trimming removed 6 bases from V and 8 bases from J, with 23 bases in between. This CDR3 has 15 amino acids. CDR3 in DNA: TGCGCCAGCAGCCTCAATCAAGATCCGACGCTAAAGCAGTACTTC. Its translation: CASSLNQDPTLKQYF.

The rearrangement uses TRBV18 and TRBJ1-1; D is uncertain. CDR3 length: 13 residues. From germline, CDR1 is KGHSH and CDR2 LQKENI. Trimming stripped 5 bases from V and 1 base from J, with 8 bases between. CDR3 residues: CASSDQENTEAFF. CDR3 bases: TGTGCCAGCTCAGACCAGGAGAACACTGAAGCTTTCTTT.

This clonotype was detected only a few times. J is TRBJ2-2 and V is TRBV18; D is possibly TRBD2 (5 bases). The CDR3 is 15 residues long. Trimming removed 4 bases from V and 3 bases from J, with 12 bases in between. The germline CDR1 and CDR2 sequences are KGHSH and LQKENI. Written as DNA, the CDR3 is TGTGCCAGCTCACTAGCGAGACGGGACACCGGGGAGCTGTTTTTT. Translation: CASSLARRDTGELFF.

This clonotype was found a few times. The rearrangement joins TRBV9 to TRBJ2-3; TRBD2 is a possible D gene (6 bases). The CDR3 runs to 15 residues. Germline loops: CDR1 SGDLS, CDR2 YYNGEE. Trimming cost V 2 bases and J 4 bases, with 14 bases left between them. This CDR3 is CASSVTSGVADTQYF. The CDR3 DNA sequence: TGTGCCAGCAGCGTGACTAGTGGGGTAGCAGATACGCAGTATTTT.

This clonotype was recorded at least ten times. CDR3 DNA sequence: TGTGCCAGCATAATCGCGGGGGTTAACTATGGCTACACCTTC. It yields the protein CASIIAGVNYGYTF. The V call is TRBV7-9, the J call TRBJ1-2; maybe TRBD1 (5 bases). The CDR3 is 14 amino acids. Germline values: CDR1 SEHNR, CDR2 FQNEAQ (reference sequence). V shed 7 bases and J shed 1 base, with 13 bases lying between them.

The table lists this clonotype with many counts. Germline is not matched at one junction end, which may reflect a read error. The genes are TRBV11-3 and TRBJ1-3; 8 positions match TRBD1. The CDR3 contains 16 residues. Germline CDR1 and CDR2: SGHNT and YENEEA. The CDR3 nucleotides read TGTGCCAGCAGCAGAAGCCCTCCCGGGACAGGAACCACCATATATTTT. This codes for CASSRSPPGTGTTIYF.

The V call is TRBV14, the J call TRBJ2-3; D unresolved. The CDR3 loop spans 15 amino acids. V was pared by 0 bases and J by 2 bases, with 9 bases between. Germline CDR1 and CDR2: SGHDN and FVKESK. The CDR3 DNA follows: TGTGCCAGCAGCCAAGACAGCCGGTACACAGATACGCAGTATTTT. This gives the protein CASSQDSRYTDTQYF.

This clonotype was recorded many times. CDR3 amino acids: CASRPQGAPSDTQYF. The CDR3 DNA follows: TGTGCCAGCAGGCCACAGGGGGCCCCGTCAGATACGCAGTATTTT. The rearrangement joins TRBV12-3 or TRBV12-4 to TRBJ2-3; 9 bases match TRBD1. After removal of 6 bases from V and 4 bases from J, the junction contained 8 bases not matched to a gene. The CDR3 is 15 residues long.

This clonotype was picked up many times. J is TRBJ2-1 and V is TRBV6-2 or TRBV6-3; D remains unclear. Per the germline V gene, CDR1 is MNHEY and CDR2 is SVGEGT. The V and J ends lost 6 bases and 0 bases respectively, with 12 bases between them. The CDR3 spans 15 residues. CDR3 loop: CASSQGPSSYNEQFF. DNA of the CDR3: TGTGCCAGCAGCCAAGGACCGAGCTCCTACAATGAGCAGTTCTTC.

The gene calls are TRBV20-1 and TRBJ2-7; 12 bases align to TRBD1. Unmatched junction bases numbered 13, after V lost 7 bases and J lost 6 bases. Germline CDR1 is DFQATT and CDR2 is SNEGSKA (reference sequence). The CDR3 loop spans 15 amino acids. CDR3 protein: CSVMVSGQGALEQYF. CDR3 in DNA: TGCAGTGTAATGGTATCGGGACAGGGGGCTCTCGAGCAGTACTTC.

The chain recombines TRBV4-1 with TRBJ2-5; the D is unclear. This CDR3 has 14 residues. V lost 1 base to trimming and J lost 2 bases, with 8 bases between them. The germline CDR1 and CDR2 sequences are MGHRA and YSYEKL. Written as DNA, the CDR3 is TGCGCCAGCAGCCAAGTGGCTCGTCAAGAGACCCAGTACTTC. Protein: CASSQVARQETQYF.

In this sample, this clonotype turned up many times. CDR3 residues: CASSRDLNTGELFF. In DNA, the CDR3 is TGCGCCAGCAGCAGGGACCTGAACACCGGGGAGCTGTTTTTT. The chain joins TRBV5-1 to TRBJ2-2; D possibly uses TRBD1 or TRBD2 (5 bases each). The ends were cut back, 4 bases at V and 1 base at J, with 8 bases in the middle. The CDR3 consists of 14 residues. Germline V gene data show CDR1 as SGHRS and CDR2 as YFSETQ.

This clonotype appeared many times. The chain couples TRBV6-5 to TRBJ2-6; possibly TRBD1 for D (6 bases). Germline lookup yields CDR1 MNHEY and CDR2 SVGAGI. This CDR3 spans 18 amino acids. V was pared by 6 bases and J by 4 bases, with 22 bases between. The DNA of the CDR3 is TGTGCCAGCAGGGACTCCGGAACAGGGTTGCGCGGGGCCAACGTCCTGACTTTC. Amino acids: CASRDSGTGLRGANVLTF.

A word on this clonotype: Because the CDR3 is missing its conserved closing phenylalanine or tryptophan, this is likely a read error. V is TRBV7-9 and J is TRBJ1-1, with D tentatively TRBD1 (5 bases). Trimming shortened V by 4 bases and J by 0 bases, and 6 bases separated the two germline ends. Germline lookup yields CDR1 SEHNR and CDR2 FQNEAQ (reference sequence). This CDR3 region has 13 residues. The CDR3 sequence: CASSWGLNTEAFL. As DNA, the CDR3 is TGTGCCAGCAGCTGGGGCTTGAACACTGAAGCTTTCTTA.

This clonotype was detected only a few times. This chain joins TRBV14 and TRBJ2-1; no firm D call. The length of the CDR3 is 18 residues. CDR1 is SGHDN and CDR2 is FVKESK in the germline V gene. The V end lost 0 bases, the J end lost 0 bases, and 15 bases lay between the germline ends. Here the CDR3 reads CASSQDLPGYSSYNEQFF. CDR3 coding DNA: TGTGCCAGCAGCCAAGATCTGCCGGGCTATAGCTCCTACAATGAGCAGTTCTTC.

V is TRBV6-1 and J is TRBJ1-5; the match to TRBD1 covers 9 bases. The CDR3 loop spans 19 amino acids. Looked up from germline, CDR1 is MNHNS and CDR2 is SASEGT. V was pared by 0 bases and J by 0 bases, with 9 bases of the junction left unmatched. The CDR3 region is CASSEARGQGTHSNQPQHF. DNA of the CDR3: TGTGCCAGCAGTGAAGCGCGGGGACAGGGAACGCATAGCAATCAGCCCCAGCATTTT.

In this sample, this clonotype turned up many times. This sequence joins TRBV11-3 and TRBJ2-7, with D possibly called TRBD1 or TRBD2 (6 bases each). Trimming pared 3 bases from V and 0 bases from J, leaving 9 bases between. The CDR3 covers 14 residues. Germline assignment: CDR1 SGHNT and CDR2 YENEEA. CDR3 protein: CASSLGGDSYEQYF. DNA of the CDR3: TGTGCCAGCAGCTTGGGGGGCGACTCCTACGAGCAGTACTTC.

This clonotype was seen repeatedly, ten times or more. V gene TRBV27 combines with J gene TRBJ1-1, with no clear D. The CDR3 extends over 15 amino acids. Germline CDR1 and CDR2: MNHEY and SMNVEV (reference sequence). Trimming cost V 3 bases and J 0 bases, with 11 bases left between them. The CDR3 DNA sequence: TGTGCCAGCAGTTTTCGTCCCCTTTTGAACACTGAAGCTTTCTTT. Protein product: CASSFRPLLNTEAFF.

This clonotype was found many times. This chain uses TRBV5-1 with TRBJ1-1; no clear D gene. CDR3 length equals 15 residues. The germline V gene encodes CDR1 SGHRS and CDR2 YFSETQ. The ends were cut back, 3 bases at V and 1 base at J, with 13 bases in the middle. The CDR3, as DNA: TGCGCCAGCAGCTCTGGACCTAAACGGAACACTGAAGCTTTCTTT. The encoded protein is CASSSGPKRNTEAFF.